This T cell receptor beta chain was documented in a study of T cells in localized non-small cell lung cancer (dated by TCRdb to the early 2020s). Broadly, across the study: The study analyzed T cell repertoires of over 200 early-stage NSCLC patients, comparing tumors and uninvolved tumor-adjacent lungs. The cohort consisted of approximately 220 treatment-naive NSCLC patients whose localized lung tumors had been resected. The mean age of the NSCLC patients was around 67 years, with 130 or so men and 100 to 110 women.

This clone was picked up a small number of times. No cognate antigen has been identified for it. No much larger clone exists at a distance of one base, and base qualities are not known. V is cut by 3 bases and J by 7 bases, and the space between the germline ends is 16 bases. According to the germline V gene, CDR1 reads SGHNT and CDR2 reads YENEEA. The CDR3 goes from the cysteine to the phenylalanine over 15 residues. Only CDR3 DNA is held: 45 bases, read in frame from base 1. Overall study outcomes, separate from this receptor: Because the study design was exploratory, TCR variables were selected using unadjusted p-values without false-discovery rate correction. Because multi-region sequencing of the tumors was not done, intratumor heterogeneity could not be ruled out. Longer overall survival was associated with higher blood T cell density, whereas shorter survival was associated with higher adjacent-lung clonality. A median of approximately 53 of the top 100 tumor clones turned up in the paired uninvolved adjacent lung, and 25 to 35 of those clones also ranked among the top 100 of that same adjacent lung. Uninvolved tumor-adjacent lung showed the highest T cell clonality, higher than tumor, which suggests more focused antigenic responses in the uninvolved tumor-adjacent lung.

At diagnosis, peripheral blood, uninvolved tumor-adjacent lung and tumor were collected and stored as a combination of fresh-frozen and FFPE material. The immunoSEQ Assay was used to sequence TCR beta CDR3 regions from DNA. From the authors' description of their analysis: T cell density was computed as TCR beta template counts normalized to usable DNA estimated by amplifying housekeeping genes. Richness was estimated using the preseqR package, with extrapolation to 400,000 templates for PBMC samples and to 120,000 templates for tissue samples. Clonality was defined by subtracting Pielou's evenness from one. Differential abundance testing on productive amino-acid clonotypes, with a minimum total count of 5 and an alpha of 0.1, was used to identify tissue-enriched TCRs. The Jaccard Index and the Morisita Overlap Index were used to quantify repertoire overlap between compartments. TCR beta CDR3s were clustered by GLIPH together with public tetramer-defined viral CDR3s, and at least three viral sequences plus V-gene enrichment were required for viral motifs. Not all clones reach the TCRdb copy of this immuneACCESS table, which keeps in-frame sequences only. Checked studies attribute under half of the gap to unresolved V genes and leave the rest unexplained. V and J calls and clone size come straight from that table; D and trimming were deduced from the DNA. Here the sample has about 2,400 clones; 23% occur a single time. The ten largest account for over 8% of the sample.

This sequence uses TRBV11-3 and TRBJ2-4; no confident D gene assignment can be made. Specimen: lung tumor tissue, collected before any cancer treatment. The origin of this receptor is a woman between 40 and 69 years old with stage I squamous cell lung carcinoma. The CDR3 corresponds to CASSLVRTPNNIQYF. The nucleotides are TGTGCCAGCAGCTTGGTACGCACGCCAAATAACATTCAGTACTTC.